This TCR beta chain was documented in a study of persistence of HIV-infected CD4 T cells. About the study: Median time on suppressive ART was around eight years. Two participants gave one leukapheresis sample; others gave up to about 180 mL blood repeatedly.

Study-wide points: Within sorted populations, more oligoclonal TCRs accompanied more oligoclonal proviruses.

As to this clone: Its antigen is still unknown.

Overlapping HIV-1 Gag 15-mer peptides at 0.85 to 1 ug per peptide per mL were used. Memory cells lacking CD40L and CD69 with high CD45RO were sorted. Donors were HIV-1-infected adults who began suppressive ART during chronic infection. This was the immunoSEQ version 4 assay in survey mode. The assay was immunoSEQ multiplex PCR, and TCRdb's table has in-frame clones only and misses some. Of around 39,000 clones in the sample, 75% to 90% were seen once. CDR3 length: 14 residues. The germline CDR1 and CDR2 sequences are SGHKS and YYEKEE (reference sequence). The ends lost 1 base at V and 7 bases at J; junction bases unmatched: 3.

Sequenced here: cultured CD4+ T cells from PBMCs, sampled from a patient who received antiretroviral therapy. The TCR originated in an adult with HIV. The donor label of this sample is uncertain. This rearrangement joins TRBV5-5 to TRBJ2-2; 8 bases match TRBD1. CDR3 DNA: TGTGCCAGCAGCTTGCAGGGGGCGGGCGGGGAGCTGTTTTTT. Translation: CASSLQGAGGELFF.